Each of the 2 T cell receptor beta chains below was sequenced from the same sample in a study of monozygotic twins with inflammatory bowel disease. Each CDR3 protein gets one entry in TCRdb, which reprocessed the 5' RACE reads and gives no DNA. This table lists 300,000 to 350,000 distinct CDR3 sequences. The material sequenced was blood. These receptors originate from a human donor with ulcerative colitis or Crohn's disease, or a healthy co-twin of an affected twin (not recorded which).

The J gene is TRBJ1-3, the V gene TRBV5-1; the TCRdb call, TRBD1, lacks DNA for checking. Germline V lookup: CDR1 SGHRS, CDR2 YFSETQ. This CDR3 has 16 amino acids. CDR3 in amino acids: CASSLDPGFSGNTIYF.

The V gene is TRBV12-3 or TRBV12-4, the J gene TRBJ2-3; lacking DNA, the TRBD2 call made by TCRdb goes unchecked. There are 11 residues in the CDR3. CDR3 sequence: CASSRLAPQYF.